This record looks at one TCR beta chain sequence and its context. The antigen is unknown. The CDR3 has 14 residues. Germline assignment: CDR1 SNHLY and CDR2 FYNNEI. V was pared by 3 bases and J by 8 bases, with 14 bases between. Template switching (which added a universal primer site) was used, and cDNA carried unique molecular identifiers. TCRdb reprocessed the 5' RACE reads via MiXCR and lists one record per CDR3 protein. The profile shows hundreds of thousands of distinct CDR3 sequences, 15% to 20% of them singletons. The sample belongs to a study of identical twins. Whole-study findings and limits: In cord blood, abundant beta clonotypes had fewer insertions; memory showed no trend.

The sample also formed part of further work on T cells expressing NK-cell markers. That work states: The study found dominant NKG2C+ clonotypes at about 1.0-8% of CD8+ T cells in roughly six donors.

The receptor comes from a woman between 18 and 29 years old in good health. The chain is built from TRBV2 and TRBJ2-1; D unclear. What was sequenced was PBMCs. The CDR3 DNA sequence: TGTGCCAGCAGTGAGCGAGGACCAATGGATGAGCAGTTCTTC. Its translation: CASSERGPMDEQFF.